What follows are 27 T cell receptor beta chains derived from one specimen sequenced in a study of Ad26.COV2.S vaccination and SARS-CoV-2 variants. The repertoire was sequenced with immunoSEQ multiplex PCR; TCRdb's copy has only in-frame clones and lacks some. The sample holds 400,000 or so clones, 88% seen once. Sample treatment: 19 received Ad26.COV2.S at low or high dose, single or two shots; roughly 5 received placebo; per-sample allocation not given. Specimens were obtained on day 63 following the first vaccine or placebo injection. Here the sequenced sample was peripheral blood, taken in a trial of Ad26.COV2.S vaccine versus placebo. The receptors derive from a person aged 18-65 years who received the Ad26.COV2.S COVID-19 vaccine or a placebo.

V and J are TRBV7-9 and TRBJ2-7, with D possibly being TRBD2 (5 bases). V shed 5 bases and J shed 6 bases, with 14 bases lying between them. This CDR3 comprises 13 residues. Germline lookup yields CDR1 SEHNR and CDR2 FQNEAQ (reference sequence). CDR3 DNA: TGTGCCAGCAGCGGCGGACGGAGCGGCGAGCAGTACTTC. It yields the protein CASSGGRSGEQYF.

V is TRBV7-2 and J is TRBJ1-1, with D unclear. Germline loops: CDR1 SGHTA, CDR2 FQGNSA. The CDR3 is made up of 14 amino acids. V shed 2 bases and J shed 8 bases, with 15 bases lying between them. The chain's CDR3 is CASSLPPIVGEAFF. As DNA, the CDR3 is TGTGCCAGCAGCTTACCACCAATAGTCGGGGAAGCTTTCTTT.

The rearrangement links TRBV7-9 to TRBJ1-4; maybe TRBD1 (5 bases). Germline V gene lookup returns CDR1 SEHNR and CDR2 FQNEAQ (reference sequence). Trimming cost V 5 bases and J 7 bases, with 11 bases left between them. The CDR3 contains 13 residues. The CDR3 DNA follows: TGTGCCAGCAGCATGGGACGGGCTGAAAAACTGTTTTTT. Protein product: CASSMGRAEKLFF.

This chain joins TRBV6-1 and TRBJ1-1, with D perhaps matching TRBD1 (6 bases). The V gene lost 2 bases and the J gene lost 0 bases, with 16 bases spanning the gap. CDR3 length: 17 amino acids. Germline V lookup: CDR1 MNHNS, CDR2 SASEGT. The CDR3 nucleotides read TGTGCCAGCAGTGAACAGTCTACAGGGCATATGAACACTGAAGCTTTCTTT. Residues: CASSEQSTGHMNTEAFF.

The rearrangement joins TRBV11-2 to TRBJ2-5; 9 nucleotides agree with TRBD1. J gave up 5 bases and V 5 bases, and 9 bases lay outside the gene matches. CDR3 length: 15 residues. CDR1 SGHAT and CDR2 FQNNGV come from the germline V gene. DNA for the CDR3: TGTGCCAGCAGCCCCGGGACAGGGTGGATTGAGACCCAGTACTTC. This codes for CASSPGTGWIETQYF.

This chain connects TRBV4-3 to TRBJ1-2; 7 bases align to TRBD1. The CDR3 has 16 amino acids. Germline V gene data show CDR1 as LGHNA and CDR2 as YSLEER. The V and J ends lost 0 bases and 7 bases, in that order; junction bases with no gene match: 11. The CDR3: CASSQDVGRGRGGYTF. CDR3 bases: TGCGCCAGCAGCCAAGATGTAGGCAGGGGGAGGGGTGGCTACACCTTC.

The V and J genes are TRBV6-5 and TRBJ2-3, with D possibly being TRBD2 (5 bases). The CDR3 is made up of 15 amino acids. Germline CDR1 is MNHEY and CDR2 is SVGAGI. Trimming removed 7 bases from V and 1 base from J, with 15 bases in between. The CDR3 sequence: CASTWLSGGTDTQYF. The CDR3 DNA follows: TGTGCCAGCACTTGGTTGAGCGGAGGCACAGATACGCAGTATTTT.

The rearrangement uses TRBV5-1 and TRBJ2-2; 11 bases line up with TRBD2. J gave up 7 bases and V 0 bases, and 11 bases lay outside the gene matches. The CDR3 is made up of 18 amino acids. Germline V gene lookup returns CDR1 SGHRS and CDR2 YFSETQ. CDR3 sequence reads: CASSLAPDGTSGSGELFF. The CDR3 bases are TGCGCCAGCAGCTTGGCCCCCGACGGGACTAGCGGCAGCGGGGAGCTGTTTTTT.

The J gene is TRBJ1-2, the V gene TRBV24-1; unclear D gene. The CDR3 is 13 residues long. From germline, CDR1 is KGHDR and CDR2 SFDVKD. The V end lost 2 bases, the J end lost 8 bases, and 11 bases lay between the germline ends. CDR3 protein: CATSDSPRGGYTF. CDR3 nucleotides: TGTGCCACCAGTGATTCCCCCCGGGGAGGCTACACCTTC.

The CDR3 spells CASSLMGRGTGELFF. The CDR3 DNA sequence: TGTGCCAGCAGCTTAATGGGTAGAGGTACCGGGGAGCTGTTTTTT. The J gene is TRBJ2-2, the V gene TRBV7-6; unclear D gene. The CDR3 is made up of 15 amino acids. V lost 2 bases to trimming and J lost 5 bases, with 12 bases between them. The germline gives CDR1 SGHVS, CDR2 FNYEAQ.

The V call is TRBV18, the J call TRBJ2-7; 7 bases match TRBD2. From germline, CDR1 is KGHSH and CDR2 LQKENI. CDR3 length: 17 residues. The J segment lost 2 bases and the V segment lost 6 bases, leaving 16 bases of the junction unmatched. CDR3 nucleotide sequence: TGTGCCAGCTCTTCTTTTAATGGGGGGGTCAGCGCCTACGAGCAGTACTTC. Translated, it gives CASSSFNGGVSAYEQYF.

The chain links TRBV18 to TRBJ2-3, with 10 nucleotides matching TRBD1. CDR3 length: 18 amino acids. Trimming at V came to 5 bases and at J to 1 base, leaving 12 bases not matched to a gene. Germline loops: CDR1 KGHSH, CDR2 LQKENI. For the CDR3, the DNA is TGTGCCAGCTCAGGCCGGGACAGGGGAATTTTCGGCACAGATACGCAGTATTTT. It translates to CASSGRDRGIFGTDTQYF.

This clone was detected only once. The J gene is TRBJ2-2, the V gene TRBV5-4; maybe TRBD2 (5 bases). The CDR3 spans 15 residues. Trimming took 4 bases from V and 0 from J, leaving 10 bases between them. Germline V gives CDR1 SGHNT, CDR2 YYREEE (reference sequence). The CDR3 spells CASSLDFSNTGELFF. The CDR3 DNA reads TGTGCCAGCAGCCTGGACTTTTCGAACACCGGGGAGCTGTTTTTT.

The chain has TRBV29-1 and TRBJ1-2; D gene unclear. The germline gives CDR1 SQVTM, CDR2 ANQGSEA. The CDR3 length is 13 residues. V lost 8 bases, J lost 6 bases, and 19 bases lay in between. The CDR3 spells CSHMSMVGDGYTF. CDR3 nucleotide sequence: TGCAGCCATATGAGCATGGTGGGTGATGGCTACACCTTC.

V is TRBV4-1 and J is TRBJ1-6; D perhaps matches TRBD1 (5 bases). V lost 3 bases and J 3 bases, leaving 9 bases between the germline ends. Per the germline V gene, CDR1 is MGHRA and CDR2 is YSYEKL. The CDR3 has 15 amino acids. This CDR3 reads CASSQGRGYNSPLHF. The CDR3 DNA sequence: TGCGCCAGCAGCCAGGGACGCGGCTATAATTCACCCCTCCACTTT.

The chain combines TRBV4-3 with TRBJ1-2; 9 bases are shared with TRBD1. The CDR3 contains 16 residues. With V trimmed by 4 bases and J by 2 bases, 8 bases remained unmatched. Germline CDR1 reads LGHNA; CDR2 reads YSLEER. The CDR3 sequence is CASSLELQGANYGYTF. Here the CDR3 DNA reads TGCGCCAGCAGCCTTGAGCTACAGGGGGCAAACTATGGCTACACCTTC.

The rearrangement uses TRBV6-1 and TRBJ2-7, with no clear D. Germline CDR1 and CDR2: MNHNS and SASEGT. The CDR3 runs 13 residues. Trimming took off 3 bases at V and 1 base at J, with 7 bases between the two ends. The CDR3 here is CASSDIRSYEQYF. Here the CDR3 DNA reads TGTGCCAGCAGTGATATCAGATCCTACGAGCAGTACTTC.

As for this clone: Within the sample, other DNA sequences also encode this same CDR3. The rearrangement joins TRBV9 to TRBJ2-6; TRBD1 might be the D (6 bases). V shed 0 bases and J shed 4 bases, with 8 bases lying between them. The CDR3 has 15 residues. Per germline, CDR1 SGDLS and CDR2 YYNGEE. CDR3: CASSVAGTGANVLTF. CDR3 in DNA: TGTGCCAGCAGCGTAGCAGGGACAGGGGCCAACGTCCTGACTTTC.

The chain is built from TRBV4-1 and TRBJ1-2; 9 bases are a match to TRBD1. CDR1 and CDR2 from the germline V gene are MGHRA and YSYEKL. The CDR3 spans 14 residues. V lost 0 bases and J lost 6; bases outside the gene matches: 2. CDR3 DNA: TGCGCCAGCAGCCAAGATCGACAGGGGGATGGCTACACCTTC. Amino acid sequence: CASSQDRQGDGYTF.

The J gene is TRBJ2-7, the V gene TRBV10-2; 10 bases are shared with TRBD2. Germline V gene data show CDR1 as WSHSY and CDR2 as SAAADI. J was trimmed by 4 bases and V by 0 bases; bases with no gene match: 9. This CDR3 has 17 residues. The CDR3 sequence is CASSESRLAGAGYEQYF. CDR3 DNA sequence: TGCGCCAGCAGTGAGTCGAGGCTAGCGGGGGCCGGTTACGAGCAGTACTTC.

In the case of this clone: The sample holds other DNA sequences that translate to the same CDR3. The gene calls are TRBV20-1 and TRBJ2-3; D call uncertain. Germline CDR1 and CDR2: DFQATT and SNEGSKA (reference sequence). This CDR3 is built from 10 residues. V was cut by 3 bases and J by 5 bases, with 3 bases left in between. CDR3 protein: CSASGDTQYF. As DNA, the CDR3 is TGCAGTGCTAGCGGAGATACGCAGTATTTT.

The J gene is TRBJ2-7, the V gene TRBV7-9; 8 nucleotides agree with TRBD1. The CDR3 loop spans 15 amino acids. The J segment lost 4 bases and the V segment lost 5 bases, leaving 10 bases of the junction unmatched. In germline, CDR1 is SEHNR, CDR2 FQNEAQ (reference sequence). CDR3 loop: CASSPGQGVSYEQYF. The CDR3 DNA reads TGTGCCAGCAGCCCCGGACAGGGAGTCTCGTACGAGCAGTACTTC.

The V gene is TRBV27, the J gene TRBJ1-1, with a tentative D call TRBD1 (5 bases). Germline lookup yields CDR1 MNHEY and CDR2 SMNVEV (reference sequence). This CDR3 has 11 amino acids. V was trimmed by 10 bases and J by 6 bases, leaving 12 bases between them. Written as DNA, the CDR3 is TGTGCCACAGGGCCGGGGGCTGAAGCTTTCTTT. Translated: CATGPGAEAFF.

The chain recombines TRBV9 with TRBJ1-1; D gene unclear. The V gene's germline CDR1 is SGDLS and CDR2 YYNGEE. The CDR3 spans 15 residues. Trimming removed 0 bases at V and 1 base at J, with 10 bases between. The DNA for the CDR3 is TGTGCCAGCAGCGTAGGGAGGTTTGCGAACACTGAAGCTTTCTTT. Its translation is CASSVGRFANTEAFF.

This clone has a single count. CDR3 protein: CASSLVGAGYTF. In DNA, the CDR3 is TGTGCCAGCAGCTTGGTTGGCGCCGGCTACACCTTC. V is TRBV5-6 and J is TRBJ1-2; no firm D call. This CDR3 spans 12 amino acids. Germline assignment: CDR1 SGHDT and CDR2 YYEEEE. V was trimmed by 0 bases and J by 8 bases, leaving 8 bases between them.

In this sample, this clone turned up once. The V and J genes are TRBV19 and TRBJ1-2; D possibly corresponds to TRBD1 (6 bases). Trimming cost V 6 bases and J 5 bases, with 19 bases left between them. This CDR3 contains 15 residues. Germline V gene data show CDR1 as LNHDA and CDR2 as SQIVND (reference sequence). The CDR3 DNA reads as TGTGCCAGTAGACAACCAATGACAGGCCGGTATGGCTACACCTTC. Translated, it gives CASRQPMTGRYGYTF.

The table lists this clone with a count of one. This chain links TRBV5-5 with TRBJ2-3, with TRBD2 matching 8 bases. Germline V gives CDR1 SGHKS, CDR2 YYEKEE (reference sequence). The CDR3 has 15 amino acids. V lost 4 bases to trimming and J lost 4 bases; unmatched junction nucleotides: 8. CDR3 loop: CASSGTGTSPDTQYF. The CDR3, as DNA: TGTGCCAGCAGCGGCACCGGGACTAGTCCAGATACGCAGTATTTT.